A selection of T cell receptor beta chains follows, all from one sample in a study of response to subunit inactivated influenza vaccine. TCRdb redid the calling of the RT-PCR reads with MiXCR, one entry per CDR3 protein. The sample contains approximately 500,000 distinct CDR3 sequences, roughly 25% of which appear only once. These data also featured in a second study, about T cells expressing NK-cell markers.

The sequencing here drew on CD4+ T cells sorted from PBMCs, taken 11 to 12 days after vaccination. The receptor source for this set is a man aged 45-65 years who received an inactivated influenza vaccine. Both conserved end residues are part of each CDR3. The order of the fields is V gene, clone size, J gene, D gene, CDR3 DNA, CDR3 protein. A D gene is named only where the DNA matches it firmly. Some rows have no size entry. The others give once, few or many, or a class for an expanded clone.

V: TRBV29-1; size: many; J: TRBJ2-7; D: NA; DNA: TGCAGCGGGGGACAAGCTTACGAGCAGTACTTC; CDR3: CSGGQAYEQYF
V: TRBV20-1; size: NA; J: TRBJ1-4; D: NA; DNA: TGCAGTGCTACCAGGGGTTACGAAAAACTGTTTTTT; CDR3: CSATRGYEKLFF
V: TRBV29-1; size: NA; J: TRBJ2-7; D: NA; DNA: TGCAGCGCCGGGACGGTCTCCTACGAGCAGTACTTC; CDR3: CSAGTVSYEQYF
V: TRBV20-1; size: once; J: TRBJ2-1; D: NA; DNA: TGCAGTGCTGGAGAGTGGTACAATGAGCAGTTCTTC; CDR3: CSAGEWYNEQFF
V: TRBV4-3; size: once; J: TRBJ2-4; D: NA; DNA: TGCGCCAGCAGCCAAGACTTGGTTAGGGGAAACATTCAGTACTTC; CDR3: CASSQDLVRGNIQYF
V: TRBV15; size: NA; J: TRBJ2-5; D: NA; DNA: TGTGCCACCAGCGCCAGAGAGACCCAGTACTTC; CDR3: CATSARETQYF
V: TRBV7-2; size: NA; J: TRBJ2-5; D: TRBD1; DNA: TGTGCCAGCAGCCCCGCCCTAATAGGGACAGGAAAAGGGACCCAGTACTTC; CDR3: CASSPALIGTGKGTQYF
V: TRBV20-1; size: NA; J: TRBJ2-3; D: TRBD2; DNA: TGCAGTGCGGAAAAGACTAGCGGGGTCCCAGATACGCAGTATTTT; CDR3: CSAEKTSGVPDTQYF
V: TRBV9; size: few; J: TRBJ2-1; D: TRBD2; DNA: TGTGCCAGCAGCGTGTCTAGCGGGGGATACAATGAGCAGTTCTTC; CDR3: CASSVSSGGYNEQFF
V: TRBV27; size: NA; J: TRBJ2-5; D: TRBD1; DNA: TGTGCCAGCGGCAGGGGGCAAGAGACCCAGTACTTC; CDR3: CASGRGQETQYF
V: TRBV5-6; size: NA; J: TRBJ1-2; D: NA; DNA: TGTGCCAGCAGCTTGCACCAGGGTGGCTATGGCTACACCTTC; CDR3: CASSLHQGGYGYTF
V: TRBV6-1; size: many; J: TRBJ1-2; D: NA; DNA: TGTGCCAGCAGTGAACAGGGAAGGGAGGGCTACACCTTC; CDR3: CASSEQGREGYTF
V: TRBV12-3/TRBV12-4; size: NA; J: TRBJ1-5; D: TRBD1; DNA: TGTGCCAGCAGCGCCCAGGGGGGGGGCTCGAGTCAGCCCCAGCATTTT; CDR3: CASSAQGGGSSQPQHF
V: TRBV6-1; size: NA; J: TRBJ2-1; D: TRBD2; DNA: TGTGCCAGCAGCCCGTGGACGGGGGGGGGGAGCTCCTACAATGAGCAGTTCTTC; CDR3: CASSPWTGGGSSYNEQFF
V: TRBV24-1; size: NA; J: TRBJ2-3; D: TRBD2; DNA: TGTGCCACCAGTGATGGTAGCGGGAGTCCCGCAGATACGCAGTATTTT; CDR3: CATSDGSGSPADTQYF
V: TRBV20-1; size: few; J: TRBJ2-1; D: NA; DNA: TGCAGTGCTAGAGATAATATACAAGTGGATGAGCAGTTCTTC; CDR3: CSARDNIQVDEQFF
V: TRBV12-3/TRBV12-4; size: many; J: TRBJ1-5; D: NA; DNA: TGTGCCAGCAGTTTGAATCAGCCCCAGCATTTT; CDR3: CASSLNQPQHF
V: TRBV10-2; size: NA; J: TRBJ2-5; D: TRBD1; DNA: TGCGCCAGCACCAGGACAGGGGAAGAGACCCAGTACTTC; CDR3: CASTRTGEETQYF
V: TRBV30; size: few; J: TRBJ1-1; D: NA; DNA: TGTGCCTGGAGTGTAGGGTCCGCCGCTAGAAACACTGAAGCTTTCTTT; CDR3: CAWSVGSAARNTEAFF
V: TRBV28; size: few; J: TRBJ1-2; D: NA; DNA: TGTGCCAGCAGCGGGTGGGACTATGGCTACACCTTC; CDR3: CASSGWDYGYTF
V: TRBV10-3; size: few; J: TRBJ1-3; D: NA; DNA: TGTGCCATCACCGACGACAGGTCTGGAAACACCATATATTTT; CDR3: CAITDDRSGNTIYF
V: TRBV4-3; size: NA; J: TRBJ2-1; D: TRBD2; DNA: TGCGCCAGCAGCCATGATAGCGGGGGCGGGTTTCGAGAGCAGTTCTTC; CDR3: CASSHDSGGGFREQFF
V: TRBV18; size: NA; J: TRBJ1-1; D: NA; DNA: TGTGCCAGCTCACCACGGCGGGGCGACACTGAAGCTTTCTTT; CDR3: CASSPRRGDTEAFF
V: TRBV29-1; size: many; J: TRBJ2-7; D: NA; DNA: TGCAGCGTTCGGACACTCTACGGCAACGAGCAGTACTTC; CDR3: CSVRTLYGNEQYF
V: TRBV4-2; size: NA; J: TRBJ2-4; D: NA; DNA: TGTGCCAGCAGCCAAGATCTTGTAATTCAGTACTTC; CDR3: CASSQDLVIQYF
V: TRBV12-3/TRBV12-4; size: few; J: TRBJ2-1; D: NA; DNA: TGTGCCAGCAGTTTCCGAGGGATGGATGAGCAGTTCTTC; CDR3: CASSFRGMDEQFF
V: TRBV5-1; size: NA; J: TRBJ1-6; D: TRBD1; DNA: TGCGCCAGCAGCCCGGACAGGGTATCCTCACCCCTCCACTTT; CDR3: CASSPDRVSSPLHF
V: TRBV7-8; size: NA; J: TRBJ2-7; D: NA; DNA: TGTGCCAGCAGCTTAGTGTTGGCCGGGGTTGGCGAGCAGTACTTC; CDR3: CASSLVLAGVGEQYF
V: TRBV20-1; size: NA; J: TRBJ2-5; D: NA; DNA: TGCAGTGCTCAGCGACAGGAAAGGCAAGAGACCCAGTACTTC; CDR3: CSAQRQERQETQYF
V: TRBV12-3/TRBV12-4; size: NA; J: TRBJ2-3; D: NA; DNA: TGTGCCAGCAGTTTAGGGGGGGGCGTTCGAGCAGATACGCAGTATTTT; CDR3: CASSLGGGVRADTQYF
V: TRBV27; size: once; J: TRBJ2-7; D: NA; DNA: TGTGCCAGCAGTTTAGAGGGGGTCAAAACCTACGAGCAGTACTTC; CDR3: CASSLEGVKTYEQYF
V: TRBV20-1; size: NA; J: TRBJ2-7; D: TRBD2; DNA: TGCAGTGCTAGAGTTTCTAGCGGGTACGAGCAGTACTTC; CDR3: CSARVSSGYEQYF
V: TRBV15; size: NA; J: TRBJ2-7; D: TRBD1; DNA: TGTGCCACCAGCAGGACCGGGACAGGGAGCTTCAGGGAGCAGTACTTC; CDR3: CATSRTGTGSFREQYF
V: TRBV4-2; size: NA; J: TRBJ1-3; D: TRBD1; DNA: TGTGCCAGCAGCCAAGGAGACAGGGGGAACACCATATATTTT; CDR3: CASSQGDRGNTIYF
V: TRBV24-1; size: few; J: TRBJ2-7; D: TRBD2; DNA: TGTGCCACCAGTGATTTCCCCCTAGCGGGAGGGCCGGTCTCCTACGAGCAGTACTTC; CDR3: CATSDFPLAGGPVSYEQYF
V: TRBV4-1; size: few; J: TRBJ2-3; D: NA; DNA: TGCGCCAGCAGCCAAGCTGGGGACTATACGCAGTATTTT; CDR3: CASSQAGDYTQYF
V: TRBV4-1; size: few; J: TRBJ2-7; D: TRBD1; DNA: TGCGCCAGCAGCCAACTCCGGGACAGCACCTACGAGCAGTACTTC; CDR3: CASSQLRDSTYEQYF
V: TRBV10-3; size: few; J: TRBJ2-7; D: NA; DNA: TGTGCCATCCGTGGGTCGCAGGGATCGTACGAGCAGTACTTC; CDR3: CAIRGSQGSYEQYF
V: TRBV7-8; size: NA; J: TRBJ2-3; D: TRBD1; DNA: TGTGCCAGCAGCCCCCGGACAGGGTTGGCCACAGATACGCAGTATTTT; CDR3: CASSPRTGLATDTQYF
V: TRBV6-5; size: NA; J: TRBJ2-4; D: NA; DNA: TGTGCCAGCAGTTACGGCCAGGGCAAAAACATTCAGTACTTC; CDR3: CASSYGQGKNIQYF
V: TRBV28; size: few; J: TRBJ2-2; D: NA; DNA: TGTGCCAGCCACAGGGCTCGGACCGGGGAGCTGTTTTTT; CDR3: CASHRARTGELFF
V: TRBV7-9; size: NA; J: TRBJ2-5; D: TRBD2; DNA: TGTGCCAGCAGCCCCCGACTAGCGGGGGGGCGGGAGACCCAGTACTTC; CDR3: CASSPRLAGGRETQYF
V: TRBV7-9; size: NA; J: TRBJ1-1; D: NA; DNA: TGTGCCAGCAGAAACCCAGGGTATATGAACACTGAAGCTTTCTTT; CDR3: CASRNPGYMNTEAFF
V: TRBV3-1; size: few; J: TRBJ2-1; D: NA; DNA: TGTGCCAGCACCAGTAACAATGAGCAGTTCTTC; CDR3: CASTSNNEQFF
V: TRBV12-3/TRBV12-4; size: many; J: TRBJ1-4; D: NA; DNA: TGTGCCAGCAGTTTAGAGACCACCAAAGGAAAACTGTTTTTT; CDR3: CASSLETTKGKLFF
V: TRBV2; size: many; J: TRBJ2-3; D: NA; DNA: TGTGCCAGCAGTGAAAGCACAGATACGCAGTATTTT; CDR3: CASSESTDTQYF
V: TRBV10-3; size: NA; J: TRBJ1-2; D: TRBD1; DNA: TGTGCCATCAGTGAGCGGCGAACAGGGGTAGAAAATGGCTACACCTTC; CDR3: CAISERRTGVENGYTF
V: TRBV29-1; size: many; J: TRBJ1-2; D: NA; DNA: TGCAGCGTTGTAGCCGGGGGCGGCTACACCTTC; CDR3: CSVVAGGGYTF
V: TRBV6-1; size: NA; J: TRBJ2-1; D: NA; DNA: TGTGCCAGCACGCGGGACTCCGATTTCGTGCAGTTCTTC; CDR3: CASTRDSDFVQFF
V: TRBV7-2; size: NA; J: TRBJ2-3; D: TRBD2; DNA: TGTGCCAGCAGCCTTACGTATAGCGGGATAAGCACAGATACGCAGTATTTT; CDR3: CASSLTYSGISTDTQYF
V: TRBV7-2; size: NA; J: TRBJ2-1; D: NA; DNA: TGTGCCAGCCGGGCGCAGGGCCTCAATGAGCAGTTCTTC; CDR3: CASRAQGLNEQFF
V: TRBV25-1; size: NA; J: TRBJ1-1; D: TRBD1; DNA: TGTGCCAGCAGTGACTTGAGATGGACAGGGGGCCTTACTGAAGCTTTCTTT; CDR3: CASSDLRWTGGLTEAFF
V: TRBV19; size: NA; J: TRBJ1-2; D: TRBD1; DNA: TGTGCCAGTAGGAGAACAGGGGAGAGCGTCTATGGCTACACCTTC; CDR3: CASRRTGESVYGYTF
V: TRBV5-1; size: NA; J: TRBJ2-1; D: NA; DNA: TGCGCCAGCAGGGGGACGGAAAACAATGAGCAGTTCTTC; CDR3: CASRGTENNEQFF
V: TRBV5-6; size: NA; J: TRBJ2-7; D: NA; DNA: TGTGCCAGCAGCGTCGTTCAGGGGATTTTCTACGAGCAGTACTTC; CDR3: CASSVVQGIFYEQYF
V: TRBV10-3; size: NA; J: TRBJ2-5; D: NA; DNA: TGTGCCATCAGGAGGGACAACCAAGAGACCCAGTACTTC; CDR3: CAIRRDNQETQYF
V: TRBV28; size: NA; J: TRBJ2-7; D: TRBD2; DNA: TGTGCCAGCAGGGCGGGACTAGCTAGGTACGAGCAGTACTTC; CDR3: CASRAGLARYEQYF
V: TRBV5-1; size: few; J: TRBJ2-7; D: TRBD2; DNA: TGCGCCAGTCATAGCGGGGGCCTGACCTACGAGCAGTACTTC; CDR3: CASHSGGLTYEQYF
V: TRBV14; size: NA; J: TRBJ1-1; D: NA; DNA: TGTGCCAGCAGCCAATTCAGGGGTGAAGCTTTCTTT; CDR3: CASSQFRGEAFF
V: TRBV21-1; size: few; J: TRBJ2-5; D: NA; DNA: TGTGCCAGCAGCAAAAACCGGAGGTCAGAAACAACCCAAGAGACCCAGTACTTC; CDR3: CASSKNRRSETTQETQYF